This passage covers 28 T cell receptor beta chains from one sample sequenced in a study of blood T cells in healthy people across ages. The use of a sample-barcoded 5' primer and a J-beta primer mix characterized a second PCR of 7 to 11 cycles. TCRdb analysed the 5' RACE reads with MiXCR anew, one entry per CDR3 protein. The repertoire holds about 690,000 distinct CDR3 sequences, with approximately 40% as singletons. The material sequenced was blood. The receptors were sampled from a man aged 80 or over in good health.

V is TRBV7-9 and J is TRBJ2-5; 8 bases are shared with TRBD1. The J call is uncertain, as TRBJ2-7 better fits the DNA end. The CDR3 totals 13 residues. Per the germline V gene, CDR1 is SEHNR and CDR2 is FQNEAQ (reference sequence). The CDR3 loop reads CASKRTGIDEQYF. The CDR3 region has the DNA TGTGCCAGTAAGCGGACAGGGATCGACGAGCAGTACTTC.

This clonotype has a handful of counts. The rearrangement links TRBV6-5 to TRBJ2-4; D is unresolved. Between the trimmed V and J ends, which lost 6 bases and 1 base, there was a span of 13 bases. The CDR3 has 15 residues. Germline V gives CDR1 MNHEY, CDR2 SVGAGI. Written as DNA, the CDR3 is TGTGCCAGCAGCCCCGAAGTAGTTGCCAAAAACATTCAGTACTTC. Translating gives CASSPEVVAKNIQYF.

This clonotype came up many times. V usage is TRBV14 and J usage is TRBJ2-7; 10 bases are shared with TRBD2. Per germline, CDR1 SGHDN and CDR2 FVKESK. J lost 4 bases, V lost 6 bases, and 9 bases had no gene match. CDR3 size: 15 residues. The CDR3 nucleotides read TGTGCCAGCAGTCGTAGCGGGGGGATAACATACGAGCAGTACTTC. It yields the protein CASSRSGGITYEQYF.

J is TRBJ2-1 and V is TRBV6-2 or TRBV6-3; a possible D gene is TRBD2 (6 bases). Trimming removed 8 bases at V and 4 bases at J, with 15 bases between. The CDR3 length is 14 residues. The V gene's germline CDR1 is MNHEY and CDR2 SVGEGT. The CDR3 DNA reads as TGTGCCAGCGGGGGGATTCGCGGGTACAATGAGCAGTTCTTC. Translated, it gives CASGGIRGYNEQFF.

The CDR3 is CASSGVQSTDTEAFF. The CDR3 DNA reads as TGTGCCAGCAGCGGAGTGCAGTCTACGGACACTGAAGCTTTCTTT. The chain combines TRBV9 with TRBJ1-1; D remains ambiguous. This CDR3 has 15 residues. CDR1 is SGDLS and CDR2 is YYNGEE in the germline V gene. V was pared by 3 bases and J by 3 bases, with 15 bases between.

This clonotype was found a few times. V and J are TRBV24-1 and TRBJ1-5; D unresolved. V was shortened by 3 bases and J by 0 bases, with 5 bases between the two germline ends. Looked up from germline, CDR1 is KGHDR and CDR2 is SFDVKD. The CDR3 runs to 14 residues. CDR3 nucleotides: TGTGCCACCAGTGATGGGTATAGCAATCAGCCCCAGCATTTT. Its protein product is CATSDGYSNQPQHF.

This chain joins TRBV2 and TRBJ2-7; 8 nucleotides align to TRBD1. The germline V gene encodes CDR1 SNHLY and CDR2 FYNNEI. V trimming: 9 bases; J trimming: 2 bases; junction bases outside the gene matches: 3. The CDR3 has 12 residues. The CDR3 spells CARGTGTYEQYF. The DNA for the CDR3 is TGTGCCAGAGGGACAGGAACCTACGAGCAGTACTTC.

The chain couples TRBV20-1 to TRBJ2-1, with TRBD1 matching over 9 bases. V shed 6 bases, J shed 7 bases, and the junction held 7 bases outside the gene matches. Germline V lookup: CDR1 DFQATT, CDR2 SNEGSKA (reference sequence). The CDR3 loop spans 13 amino acids. CDR3 DNA: TGCAGTGCAACGGACAGGGGTGGTAATGAGCAGTTCTTC. Translation: CSATDRGGNEQFF.

This clonotype was seen a handful of times. The chain joins TRBV6-1 to TRBJ2-7; D perhaps matches TRBD1 (5 bases). Germline loops: CDR1 MNHNS, CDR2 SASEGT. V shed 7 bases and J shed 4 bases, with 11 bases lying between them. The CDR3 extends over 12 amino acids. The CDR3 loop reads CASTRTSYEQYF. As DNA, the CDR3 is TGTGCCAGCACTAGGACAAGTTACGAGCAGTACTTC.

The rearrangement links TRBV2 to TRBJ2-5, with 12 bases that match TRBD2. The CDR3 is made up of 15 amino acids. The trim removed 9 bases at V and 5 bases at J, leaving 10 bases unmatched. Germline V CDR1 and CDR2: SNHLY, FYNNEI. CDR3 in amino acids: CASSRLAGEAETQYF. In DNA, the CDR3 is TGTGCCAGTAGTCGACTAGCGGGGGAGGCGGAGACCCAGTACTTC.

This clonotype was counted a few times. V and J are TRBV5-6 and TRBJ2-3, with a possible D match to TRBD1 (6 bases). Trimming took off 1 base at V and 6 bases at J, with 18 bases between the two ends. This CDR3 is built from 16 residues. The V gene's germline CDR1 is SGHDT and CDR2 YYEEEE. The CDR3 loop is CASSLRGGPSTDTQYF. The CDR3 DNA follows: TGTGCCAGCAGCTTGAGAGGGGGACCATCCACCGATACGCAGTATTTT.

This clonotype was detected once. The CDR3 nucleotides read TGTGCCAGCAGCGTCCAACACCGGGACAGTGTTTTGAACACCGGGGAGCTGTTTTTT. It is translated as CASSVQHRDSVLNTGELFF. The chain is built from TRBV9 and TRBJ2-2; TRBD1 agrees at 7 bases. V shed 2 bases, J shed 1 base, and the junction held 14 bases outside the gene matches. This CDR3 has 19 amino acids. Germline CDR1 SGDLS, CDR2 YYNGEE.

The gene calls are TRBV4-3 and TRBJ2-5, with unresolved D. The CDR3 runs 15 residues. CDR1 and CDR2 from the germline V gene are LGHNA and YSLEER. V was trimmed by 1 base and J by 4 bases, leaving 13 bases between them. CDR3 in DNA: TGCGCCAGCAGCCAAGGTCCAACAACTTCAGAGACCCAGTACTTC. Its protein product is CASSQGPTTSETQYF.

The rearrangement joins TRBV28 to TRBJ1-2; D is undetermined. CDR3 length equals 10 residues. Germline V lookup: CDR1 MDHEN, CDR2 SYDVKM. V lost 6 bases and J 8 bases, leaving 7 bases between the germline ends. This chain's CDR3 is CASRSRGYTF. CDR3 DNA: TGTGCCAGCAGATCGAGGGGCTACACCTTC.

The chain combines TRBV7-6 with TRBJ2-6, with 9 bases lining up with TRBD1. The CDR3 is made up of 15 amino acids. V lost 8 bases to trimming and J lost 0 bases; unmatched junction nucleotides: 2. CDR1 and CDR2 from the germline V gene are SGHVS and FNYEAQ. The CDR3 loop reads CASGTGSSGANVLTF. DNA of the CDR3: TGTGCCAGCGGGACAGGGAGCTCTGGGGCCAACGTCCTGACTTTC.

The CDR3 DNA is TGTGCCAGCAGCCAAGCCGGGACCCAGCAAGAGACCCAGTACTTC. Amino acids: CASSQAGTQQETQYF. The V call is TRBV3-1, the J call TRBJ2-5, with D perhaps given as TRBD1 or TRBD2 (5 bases each). This CDR3 contains 15 residues. Trimming took 1 base from V and 2 from J, leaving 11 bases between them. CDR1 LGHDT and CDR2 YNNKEL come from the germline V gene (reference sequence).

V is TRBV6-5 and J is TRBJ1-2, with D possibly TRBD1 on 5 matching bases. Germline CDR1 reads MNHEY; CDR2 reads SVGAGI. The CDR3 has 12 residues. V was clipped by 0 bases and J by 8 bases, with 7 bases between them. The CDR3 is CASSYSGLGYTF. In DNA form, the CDR3 reads TGTGCCAGCAGTTACTCGGGGCTGGGCTACACCTTC.

This clonotype was observed a handful of times. This chain links TRBV20-1 with TRBJ2-4; 8 bases are shared with TRBD1. Looked up from germline, CDR1 is DFQATT and CDR2 is SNEGSKA (reference sequence). With 5 bases clipped from V and 7 bases from J, the junction kept 10 bases outside the gene matches. CDR3 length: 14 residues. The CDR3 DNA follows: TGCAGTGCTCCCAGGGGACAGGAAAGGAACATTCAGTACTTC. The encoded protein is CSAPRGQERNIQYF.

The chain uses TRBV2 and TRBJ1-1; D is ambiguous. In germline, CDR1 is SNHLY, CDR2 FYNNEI. This CDR3 comprises 15 residues. The ends were cut back, 0 bases at V and 2 bases at J, with 10 bases in the middle. The DNA of the CDR3 is TGTGCCAGCAGTGAAGCGAGGCGGGGAAACACTGAAGCTTTCTTT. This codes for CASSEARRGNTEAFF.

The rearrangement links TRBV3-1 to TRBJ2-5, with D uncertain. The V and J ends lost 0 bases and 5 bases respectively, with 13 bases between them. The CDR3 has 15 amino acids. Per germline, CDR1 LGHDT and CDR2 YNNKEL (reference sequence). The CDR3 nucleotides read TGTGCCAGCAGCCAAGATGCCTTCGGCTTGGAGACCCAGTACTTC. Translation gives CASSQDAFGLETQYF.

The chain links TRBV27 to TRBJ1-2, with D hard to call. This CDR3 has 16 residues. V was pared by 8 bases and J by 0 bases, with 19 bases between. CDR1 and CDR2 (germline): MNHEY, SMNVEV (reference sequence). The CDR3: CASAAALLPTNYGYTF. CDR3 nucleotide sequence: TGTGCCAGCGCAGCAGCCCTCCTACCTACTAACTATGGCTACACCTTC.

This clonotype has only a few counts. V and J are TRBV7-2 and TRBJ1-2; D is uncertain. CDR3 length: 13 residues. Germline-derived CDR1 and CDR2 are SGHTA and FQGNSA. V shed 3 bases and J shed 3 bases, with 8 bases lying between them. The CDR3, as DNA: TGTGCCAGCAGCTTTATTGGTGACTATGGCTACACCTTC. This encodes CASSFIGDYGYTF.

The rearrangement links TRBV7-9 to TRBJ2-5; 7 bases match TRBD1. The J call could be wrong; TRBJ2-7 is a better fit for the DNA end. There are 14 residues in the CDR3. The germline V gene encodes CDR1 SEHNR and CDR2 FQNEAQ (reference sequence). The CDR3 is CASSLLQGRSEQYF. The DNA of the CDR3 is TGTGCCAGCAGCTTGTTACAGGGGAGAAGCGAGCAGTACTTC.

This sequence joins TRBV3-1 and TRBJ2-6; no clear D gene. V was shortened by 4 bases and J by 0 bases, with 16 bases between the two germline ends. The CDR3 sequence is 18 residues long. The germline CDR1 and CDR2 sequences are LGHDT and YNNKEL (reference sequence). The CDR3, as DNA: TGTGCCAGCAGCCCCAATCCTCATGAGTACTCTGGGGCCAACGTCCTGACTTTC. It specifies CASSPNPHEYSGANVLTF.

The chain links TRBV7-8 to TRBJ2-3; 12 nucleotides align to TRBD2. The J segment lost 5 bases and the V segment lost 5 bases, leaving 8 bases of the junction unmatched. The CDR3 is made up of 16 amino acids. Germline V gene sequence: CDR1 SGHVS, CDR2 FQNEAQ. CDR3 region: CASSPPGTSGLDTQYF. The CDR3 coding sequence is TGTGCCAGCAGCCCCCCCGGGACTAGCGGGTTAGATACGCAGTATTTT.

The rearrangement links TRBV5-6 to TRBJ1-1; D uncertain. Deletions cut 1 base from V and 4 bases from J, with 8 bases between. The CDR3 length is 13 residues. Germline CDR1 is SGHDT and CDR2 is YYEEEE. CDR3 DNA: TGTGCCAGCAGCTTGTTGGCAGGCACTGAAGCTTTCTTT. The encoded protein is CASSLLAGTEAFF.

This clonotype has only one observation. The genes are TRBV6-2 or TRBV6-3 and TRBJ1-5, with 10 bases lining up with TRBD1. V trimming: 4 bases; J trimming: 7 bases; junction bases outside the gene matches: 7. Germline assignment: CDR1 MNHEY and CDR2 SVGEGT. This CDR3 region has 15 residues. CDR3: CASSSGQGRNQPQHF. Here the CDR3 DNA reads TGTGCCAGCAGTTCGGGACAGGGGAGAAACCAGCCCCAGCATTTT.

The CDR3, as DNA: TGTGCCAGCAGTACCCCGGGACCAGGGGAACCTAATGAGCAGTTCTTC. It yields the protein CASSTPGPGEPNEQFF. The rearrangement joins TRBV27 to TRBJ2-1; maybe TRBD1 (6 bases). The V and J ends lost 5 bases and 7 bases respectively, with 21 bases between them. CDR3 length: 16 residues. Germline V gives CDR1 MNHEY, CDR2 SMNVEV (reference sequence).